Only a few counts were recorded for the clone carrying this T cell receptor (beta chain). Its antigen is unknown. The CDR3 has 15 amino acids. V lost 0 bases and J lost 1; bases outside the gene matches: 3. Germline CDR1 is DFQATT and CDR2 is SNEGSKA (reference sequence). The data derive from a study of T cells after yellow fever vaccination. Study-wide context: Some fractions had low cell numbers, and these were prepared with SMART-Seq v4 Ultra Low Input. Study-wide points: Subsequent to the booster, the majority of primary-vaccination clones reappeared (less than 97% CD4, around 90% CD8).

5'RACE template switching generated TCR cDNA, adding a universal primer site and UMIs. TCRdb passed the 5' RACE reads through MiXCR, listing each CDR3 protein once. The sample shows 300,000 to 350,000 distinct CDR3 sequences, over 3.5% of them seen only once. The receptor was derived from a man younger than 30 who received the YFV17D yellow fever vaccine. Sample: PBMCs, taken 15 days after the yellow fever booster vaccination. The chain joins TRBV20-1 to TRBJ1-1; 9 bases map to TRBD1. The CDR3 region has the DNA TGCAGTGCTAGAGATCCGGGACAGGGGAACACTGAAGCTTTCTTT. It yields the protein CSARDPGQGNTEAFF.